Listed below are T cell receptor beta chains from one sample, sequenced in a study of CD8 T cells in ankylosing spondylitis. Using its own MiXCR run on the 5' RACE reads, TCRdb lists one record per CDR3 protein. The repertoire has around 340,000 distinct CDR3 sequences, 20% of them found once; the top ten carry about an eighth. Sequencing input: blood, either unsorted or a sorted T cell fraction (not recorded which). Every receptor here comes from a male donor with ankylosing spondylitis or in good health (not recorded which). Both conserved end residues are part of each CDR3. The D gene is left open where the match is weak. The size of a clone is reported for some rows only, either as once, few or many, or as a class for expanded clones.

size	V	D	J	CDR3	DNA
.	TRBV3-1	.	TRBJ2-7	CASSHPLGADEQYF	TGTGCCAGCAGCCACCCCCTGGGGGCTGACGAGCAGTACTTC
few	TRBV7-9	.	TRBJ2-2	CASSFLGDSNTGELFF	TGTGCCAGCAGCTTTTTAGGGGATTCGAACACCGGGGAGCTGTTTTTT
.	TRBV5-6	.	TRBJ2-5	CASSYRGGETQYF	TGTGCCAGCAGCTACAGGGGGGGAGAGACCCAGTACTTC
.	TRBV28	.	TRBJ2-3	CANRPRGTDTQYF	TGTGCCAACCGACCCCGAGGCACAGATACGCAGTATTTT
.	TRBV14	.	TRBJ2-4	CASSPTGLGAKNIQYF	TGTGCCAGCAGCCCAACAGGTCTTGGAGCCAAAAACATTCAGTACTTC
few	TRBV12-3/TRBV12-4	.	TRBJ2-1	CASSLVGHVDNEQFF	TGTGCCAGCAGTTTAGTAGGACACGTCGACAATGAGCAGTTCTTC
few	TRBV4-1	.	TRBJ1-1	CASRNWGGEAFF	TGCGCCAGCAGAAACTGGGGGGGTGAAGCTTTCTTT
.	TRBV2	TRBD2	TRBJ2-2	CAKGGDDTGELFF	TGTGCCAAGGGAGGGGACGACACCGGGGAGCTGTTTTTT
.	TRBV5-1	.	TRBJ1-6	CASSLEGWNSPLHF	TGCGCCAGCAGTCTTGAGGGGTGGAATTCACCCCTCCACTTT
few	TRBV12-3/TRBV12-4	.	TRBJ2-3	CASSQGGVNTDTQYF	TGTGCCAGCAGCCAGGGTGGCGTGAACACAGATACGCAGTATTTT
once	TRBV12-3/TRBV12-4	.	TRBJ1-1	CASSFAQMNTEAFF	TGTGCCAGCAGTTTTGCCCAAATGAACACTGAAGCTTTCTTT
few	TRBV28	.	TRBJ1-6	CASSMQVAGSPLHF	TGTGCCAGCAGTATGCAGGTCGCGGGTTCACCCCTCCACTTT
.	TRBV2	.	TRBJ2-1	CAPLSVSSYNEQFF	TGTGCCCCCTTGTCCGTAAGCTCCTACAATGAGCAGTTCTTC
few	TRBV7-9	.	TRBJ2-1	CASSPPANQYEQFF	TGTGCCAGCAGCCCCCCGGCCAATCAGTATGAGCAGTTCTTC
.	TRBV7-9	.	TRBJ1-2	CASSLGADGGYTF	TGTGCCAGCAGCTTAGGGGCAGACGGTGGCTACACCTTC
few	TRBV6-5	.	TRBJ1-2	CASSSLDSFEGYTF	TGTGCCAGCAGTTCCTTAGACTCGTTTGAAGGCTACACCTTC
.	TRBV20-1	.	TRBJ2-2	CSARDEHRAGTGELFF	TGCAGTGCTAGAGATGAGCACAGGGCGGGTACCGGGGAGCTGTTTTTT
.	TRBV7-9	TRBD1	TRBJ2-5	CASSTRDSWDQYF	TGTGCCAGCAGCACCAGGGACAGCTGGGATCAGTACTTC
few	TRBV12-3/TRBV12-4	.	TRBJ2-1	CASTPVGASYNEQFF	TGTGCCAGCACCCCAGTAGGGGCCTCCTACAATGAGCAGTTCTTC
.	TRBV7-9	.	TRBJ2-7	CASGQGSSYEQYF	TGTGCCAGCGGGCAGGGAAGCTCCTACGAGCAGTACTTC
.	TRBV29-1	TRBD2	TRBJ2-7	CSVTTERGVYEQYF	TGCAGCGTTACTACCGAGCGGGGGGTCTACGAGCAGTACTTC
few	TRBV20-1	.	TRBJ2-7	CSARGRAAYEQYF	TGCAGTGCTAGGGGCAGGGCCGCCTACGAGCAGTACTTC
.	TRBV27	TRBD1	TRBJ1-1	CASTEDRVNTEAFF	TGTGCCAGCACCGAAGACAGGGTGAACACTGAAGCTTTCTTT
.	TRBV9	.	TRBJ1-3	CASSPHRNDRTGNTIYF	TGTGCCAGCAGCCCCCACCGTAATGACAGAACTGGAAACACCATATATTTT
.	TRBV20-1	.	TRBJ2-3	CSAGGLADLTDTQYF	TGCAGTGCGGGGGGCCTAGCCGATCTTACAGATACGCAGTATTTT
.	TRBV9	.	TRBJ2-1	CASRTAGGNEQFF	TGTGCCAGCCGGACAGCTGGGGGGAATGAGCAGTTCTTC
few	TRBV24-1	TRBD2	TRBJ2-7	CATSDGLADEQYF	TGTGCCACCAGTGACGGACTAGCCGACGAGCAGTACTTC
few	TRBV3-1	.	TRBJ1-2	CASSHAQGPVYGYTF	TGTGCCAGCAGCCACGCACAGGGACCGGTCTATGGCTACACCTTC
many	TRBV29-1	.	TRBJ1-2	CSVGDRLNYGYTF	TGCAGCGTTGGAGACAGGCTAAACTATGGCTACACCTTC
many	TRBV12-3/TRBV12-4	TRBD2	TRBJ2-5	CASSPSGEETQYF	TGTGCCAGCAGTCCTAGCGGGGAAGAGACCCAGTACTTC
.	TRBV10-2	.	TRBJ2-5	CASRPDRETQYF	TGCGCCAGCAGACCCGACAGAGAGACCCAGTACTTC
few	TRBV4-1	.	TRBJ2-5	CASSQGSAGETQYF	TGCGCCAGCAGCCAAGGGTCAGCTGGAGAGACCCAGTACTTC
few	TRBV15	.	TRBJ2-7	CATSQPSGTDQYF	TGTGCCACCAGCCAACCTTCCGGGACTGATCAGTACTTC
few	TRBV7-9	.	TRBJ2-7	CASRPLMENYEQYF	TGTGCCAGCAGACCCCTGATGGAAAACTACGAGCAGTACTTC
.	TRBV2	.	TRBJ1-5	CASSEIWGTGQPQHF	TGTGCCAGCAGTGAAATATGGGGAACGGGTCAGCCCCAGCATTTT
.	TRBV19	.	TRBJ2-7	CASTPVYTNDYEQYF	TGTGCCAGTACCCCGGTATATACAAACGACTACGAGCAGTACTTC
few	TRBV2	.	TRBJ2-7	CASSAGGPSSYEQYF	TGTGCCAGCAGTGCCGGAGGCCCCTCTTCCTACGAGCAGTACTTC
.	TRBV7-9	.	TRBJ2-7	CASSSPAGVEQYF	TGTGCCAGCAGCTCACCGGCAGGGGTGGAGCAGTACTTC
.	TRBV7-9	.	TRBJ2-7	CASSLLGLGDGYEQYF	TGTGCCAGCAGCTTATTGGGTTTGGGGGACGGGTACGAGCAGTACTTC
few	TRBV4-1	TRBD2	TRBJ2-1	CASSQRTSGGAGDNEQFF	TGCGCCAGCAGCCAACGGACTAGCGGGGGGGCCGGGGACAATGAGCAGTTCTTC
few	TRBV12-3/TRBV12-4	.	TRBJ2-2	CASTGRTPNTGELFF	TGTGCCAGTACAGGGCGGACCCCGAACACCGGGGAGCTGTTTTTT
.	TRBV20-1	TRBD2	TRBJ2-1	CSAREVPSGHNEQFF	TGCAGTGCTAGAGAGGTCCCTAGCGGACACAATGAGCAGTTCTTC
many	TRBV12-3/TRBV12-4	.	TRBJ2-7	CASSFSSTYEQYF	TGTGCCAGCAGTTTCTCATCCACCTACGAGCAGTACTTC
few	TRBV4-1	TRBD1	TRBJ2-3	CASSQHIPGQGIDTQYF	TGCGCCAGCAGCCAACATATCCCGGGACAGGGGATAGATACGCAGTATTTT